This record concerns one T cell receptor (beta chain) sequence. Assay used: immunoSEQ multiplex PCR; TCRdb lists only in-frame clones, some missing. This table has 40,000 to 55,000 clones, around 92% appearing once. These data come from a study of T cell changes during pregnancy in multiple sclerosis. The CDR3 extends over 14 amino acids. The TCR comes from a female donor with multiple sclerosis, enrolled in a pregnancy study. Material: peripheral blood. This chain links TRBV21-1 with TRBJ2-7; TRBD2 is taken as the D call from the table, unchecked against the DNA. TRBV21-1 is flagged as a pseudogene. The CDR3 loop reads CASRGLGGHYEQYF. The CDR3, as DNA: TGTGCCAGCCGGGGTTTGGGCGGGCACTACGAGCAGTACTTC.